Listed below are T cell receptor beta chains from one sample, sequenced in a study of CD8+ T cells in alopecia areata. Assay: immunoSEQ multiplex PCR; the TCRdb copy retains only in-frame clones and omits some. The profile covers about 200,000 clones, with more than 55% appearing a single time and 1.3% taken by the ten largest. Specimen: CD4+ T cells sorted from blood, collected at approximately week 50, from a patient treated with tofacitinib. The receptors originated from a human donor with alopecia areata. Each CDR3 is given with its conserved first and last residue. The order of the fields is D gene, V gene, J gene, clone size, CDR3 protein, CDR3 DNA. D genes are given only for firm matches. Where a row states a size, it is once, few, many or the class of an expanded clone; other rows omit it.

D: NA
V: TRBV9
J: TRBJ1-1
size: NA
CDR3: CASSVGTRLGEAFF
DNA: TGTGCCAGCAGCGTAGGAACCCGCCTGGGTGAAGCTTTCTTT

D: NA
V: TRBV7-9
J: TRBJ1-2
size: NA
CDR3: CASSPHAYGYTF
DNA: TGTGCCAGCAGCCCCCACGCCTATGGCTACACCTTC

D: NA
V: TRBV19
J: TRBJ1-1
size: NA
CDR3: CASSIKAVGGTEAFF
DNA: TGTGCCAGTAGTATAAAGGCTGTCGGCGGCACTGAAGCTTTCTTT

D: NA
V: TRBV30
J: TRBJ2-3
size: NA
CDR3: CAWSRVAETDTQYF
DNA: TGTGCCTGGAGTAGGGTAGCGGAAACAGATACGCAGTATTTT

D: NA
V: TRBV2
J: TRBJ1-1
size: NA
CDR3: CASSGDAGTEAFF
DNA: TGTGCCAGCAGCGGGGACGCAGGCACTGAAGCTTTCTTT

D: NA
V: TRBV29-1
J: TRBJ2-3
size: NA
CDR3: CSGFSDTQYF
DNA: TGCAGCGGGTTCTCAGATACGCAGTATTTT

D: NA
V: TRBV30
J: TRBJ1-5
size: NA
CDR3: CAWSTPGPRNQPQHF
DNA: TGTGCCTGGAGCACCCCAGGGCCCCGCAATCAGCCCCAGCATTTT

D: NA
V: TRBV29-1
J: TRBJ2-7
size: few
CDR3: CSVDGESSYEQYF
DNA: TGCAGCGTTGACGGGGAAAGCTCCTACGAGCAGTACTTC

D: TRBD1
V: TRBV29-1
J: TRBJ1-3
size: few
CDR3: CSAATGAPGNTIYF
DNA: TGCAGCGCCGCCACAGGGGCCCCTGGAAACACCATATATTTT

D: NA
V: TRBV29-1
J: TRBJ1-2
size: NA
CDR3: CSVEDNYGYTF
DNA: TGCAGCGTTGAGGACAACTATGGCTACACCTTC

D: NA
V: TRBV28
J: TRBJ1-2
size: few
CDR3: CVTSPINYGYTF
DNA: TGTGTCACTTCCCCGATTAACTATGGCTACACCTTC

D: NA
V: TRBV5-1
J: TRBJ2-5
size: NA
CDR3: CASSLAQETQYF
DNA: TGCGCCAGCAGCTTGGCCCAAGAGACCCAGTACTTC

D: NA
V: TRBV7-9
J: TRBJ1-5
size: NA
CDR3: CASSSQGNQPQHF
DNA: TGTGCCAGCAGCTCACAGGGAAATCAGCCCCAGCATTTT

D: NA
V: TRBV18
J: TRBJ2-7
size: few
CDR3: CASSPSSYEQYF
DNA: TGTGCCAGCTCACCATCGTCCTACGAGCAGTACTTC

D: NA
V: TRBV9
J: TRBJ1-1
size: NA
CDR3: CASSATQNTEAFF
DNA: TGTGCCAGCAGCGCCACACAGAACACTGAAGCTTTCTTT

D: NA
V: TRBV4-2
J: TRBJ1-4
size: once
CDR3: CASSQVGAREKLFF
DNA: TGTGCCAGCAGCCAAGTCGGGGCGAGGGAAAAACTGTTTTTT

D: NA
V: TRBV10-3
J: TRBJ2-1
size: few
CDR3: CAISESGGGHNEQFF
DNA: TGTGCCATCAGTGAGAGTGGCGGGGGCCACAATGAGCAGTTCTTC

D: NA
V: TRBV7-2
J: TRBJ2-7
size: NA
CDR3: CASSLAHEQYF
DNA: TGTGCCAGCAGCCTCGCACACGAGCAGTACTTC

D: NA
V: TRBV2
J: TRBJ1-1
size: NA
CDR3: CASREQGAEAFF
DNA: TGTGCCAGCAGGGAACAGGGCGCTGAAGCTTTCTTT

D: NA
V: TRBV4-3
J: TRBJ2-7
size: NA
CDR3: CASSQDLLGGYEQYF
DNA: TGCGCCAGCAGCCAAGATCTTCTGGGGGGCTACGAGCAGTACTTC

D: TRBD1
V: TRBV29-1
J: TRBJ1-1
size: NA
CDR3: CSVGWTGAKENTEAFF
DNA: TGCAGCGTTGGTTGGACAGGGGCTAAGGAGAACACTGAAGCTTTCTTT

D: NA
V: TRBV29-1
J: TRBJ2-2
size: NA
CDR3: CSVDEGYTGELFF
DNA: TGCAGCGTTGACGAGGGGTACACCGGGGAGCTGTTTTTT

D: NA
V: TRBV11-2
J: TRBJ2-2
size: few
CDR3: CASSPITGELFF
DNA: TGTGCCAGCAGCCCCATCACCGGGGAGCTGTTTTTT

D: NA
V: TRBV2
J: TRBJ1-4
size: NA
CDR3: CASRKDLPEKLFF
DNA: TGTGCCAGCAGAAAGGACCTTCCTGAAAAACTGTTTTTT

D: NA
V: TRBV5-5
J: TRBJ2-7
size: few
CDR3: CASSGGLINYEQYF
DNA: TGTGCCAGCAGCGGGGGCCTCATAAATTACGAGCAGTACTTC

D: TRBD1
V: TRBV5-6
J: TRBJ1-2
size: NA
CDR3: CASSFGTGVGYTF
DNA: TGTGCCAGCAGCTTCGGGACAGGGGTCGGCTACACCTTC

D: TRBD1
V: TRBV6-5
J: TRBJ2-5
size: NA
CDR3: CASSIDRGRETQYF
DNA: TGTGCCAGCAGCATCGACAGGGGGCGGGAGACCCAGTACTTC

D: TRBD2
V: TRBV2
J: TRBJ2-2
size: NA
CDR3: CASSTLTSGSGELFF
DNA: TGTGCCAGCAGTACCCTGACTAGCGGCAGCGGGGAGCTGTTTTTT

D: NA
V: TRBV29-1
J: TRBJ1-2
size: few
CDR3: CSVTTITLLDYGYTF
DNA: TGCAGCGTTACCACCATCACGCTTTTGGACTATGGCTACACCTTC

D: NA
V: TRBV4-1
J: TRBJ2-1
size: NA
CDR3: CASSQVYGVEQFF
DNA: TGCGCCAGCAGCCAAGTTTACGGGGTTGAGCAGTTCTTC

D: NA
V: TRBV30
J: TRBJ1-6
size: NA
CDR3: CAYRSDSGPNSPLHF
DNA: TGTGCCTATAGGTCCGATTCCGGGCCCAATTCACCCCTCCACTTT

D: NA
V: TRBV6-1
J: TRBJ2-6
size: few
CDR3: CASSEAGASGANVLTF
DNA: TGTGCCAGCAGTGAAGCTGGGGCTTCGGGGGCCAACGTCCTGACTTTC